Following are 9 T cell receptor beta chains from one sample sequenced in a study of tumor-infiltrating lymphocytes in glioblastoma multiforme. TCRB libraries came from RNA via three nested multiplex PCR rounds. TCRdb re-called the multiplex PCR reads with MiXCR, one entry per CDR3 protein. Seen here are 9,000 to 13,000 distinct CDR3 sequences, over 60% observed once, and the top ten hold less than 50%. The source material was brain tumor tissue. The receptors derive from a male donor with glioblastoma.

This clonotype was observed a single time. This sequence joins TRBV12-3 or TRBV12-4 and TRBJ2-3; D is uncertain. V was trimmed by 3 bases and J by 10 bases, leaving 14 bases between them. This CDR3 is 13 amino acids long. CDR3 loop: CASSLGIRNAQYF. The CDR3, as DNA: TGTGCCAGCAGTTTGGGGATCCGGAATGCGCAGTATTTT.

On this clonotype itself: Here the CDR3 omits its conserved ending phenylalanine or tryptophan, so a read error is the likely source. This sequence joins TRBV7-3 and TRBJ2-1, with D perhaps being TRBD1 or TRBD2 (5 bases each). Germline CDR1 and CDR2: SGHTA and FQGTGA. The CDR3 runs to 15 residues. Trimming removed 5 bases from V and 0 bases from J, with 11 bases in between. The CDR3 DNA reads TGTGCCAGCAGCAGGGACCGGGGCTCCTACAATGAGCAGTTCCTC. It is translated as CASSRDRGSYNEQFL.

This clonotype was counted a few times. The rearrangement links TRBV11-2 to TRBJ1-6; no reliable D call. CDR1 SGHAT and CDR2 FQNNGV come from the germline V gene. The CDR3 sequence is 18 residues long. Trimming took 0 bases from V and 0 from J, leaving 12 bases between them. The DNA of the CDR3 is TGTGCCAGCAGCTTAGATGGGCGGTGGAGCTCCTATAATTCACCCCTCCACTTT. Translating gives CASSLDGRWSSYNSPLHF.

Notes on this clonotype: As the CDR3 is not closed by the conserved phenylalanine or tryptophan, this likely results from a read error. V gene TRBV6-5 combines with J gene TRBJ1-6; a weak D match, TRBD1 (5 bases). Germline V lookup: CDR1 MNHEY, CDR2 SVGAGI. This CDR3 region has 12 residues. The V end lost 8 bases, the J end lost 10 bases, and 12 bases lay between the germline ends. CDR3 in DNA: TGTGCCAGCGGGGCGGGGAACTCACCCCTCCACCTC. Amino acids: CASGAGNSPLHL.

This chain's CDR3 is CSARERTSEGYEQYF. The CDR3 DNA is TGCAGTGCTAGAGAAAGGACTTCGGAAGGCTACGAGCAGTACTTC. J is TRBJ2-7 and V is TRBV20-1; maybe TRBD2 (5 bases). Looked up from germline, CDR1 is DFQATT and CDR2 is SNEGSKA (reference sequence). The CDR3 is made up of 15 amino acids. V lost 0 bases and J 3 bases, leaving 15 bases between the germline ends.

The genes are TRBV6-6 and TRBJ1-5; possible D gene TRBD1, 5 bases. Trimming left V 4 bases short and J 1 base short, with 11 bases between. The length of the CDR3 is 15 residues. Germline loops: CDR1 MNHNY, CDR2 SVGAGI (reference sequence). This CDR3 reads CASSCLEGSNQPQHF. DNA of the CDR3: TGTGCCAGCAGTTGCTTGGAGGGGAGCAATCAGCCCCAGCATTTT.

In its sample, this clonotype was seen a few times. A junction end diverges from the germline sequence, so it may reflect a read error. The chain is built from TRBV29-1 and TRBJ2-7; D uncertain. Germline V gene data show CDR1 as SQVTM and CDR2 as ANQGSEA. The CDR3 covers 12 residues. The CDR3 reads CSVRPAAYERYF. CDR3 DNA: TGCAGCGTCCGACCGGCTGCCTACGAGCGGTACTTC.

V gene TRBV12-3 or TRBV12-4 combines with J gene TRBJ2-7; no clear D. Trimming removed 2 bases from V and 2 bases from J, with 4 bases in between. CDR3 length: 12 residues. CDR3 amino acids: CASSLMAYEQYF. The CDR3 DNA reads TGTGCCAGCAGTTTAATGGCCTACGAGCAGTACTTC.

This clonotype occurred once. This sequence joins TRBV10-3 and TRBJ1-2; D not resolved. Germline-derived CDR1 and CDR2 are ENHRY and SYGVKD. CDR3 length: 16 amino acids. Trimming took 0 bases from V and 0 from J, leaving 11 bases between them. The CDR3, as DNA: TGTGCCATCAGTGAGTCGAGTGGCCGTACTAACTATGGCTACACCTTC. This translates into CAISESSGRTNYGYTF.